The 24 T cell receptor beta chains below all came from one sample that was sequenced in a study of blood T cell repertoires in COVID-19. The data were produced by immunoSEQ multiplex PCR, yet TCRdb's version contains in-frame clones alone and is incomplete. This sample has 25,000 to 30,000 clones, with about 90% found just once. Sample: peripheral blood. These TCRs come from a human donor in a cohort sampled during active COVID-19.

This clone was found once. V is TRBV28 and J is TRBJ2-4; 11 bases are a match to TRBD2. V lost 3 bases, J lost 7 bases, and 5 bases stayed unmatched. Germline values: CDR1 MDHEN, CDR2 SYDVKM. The CDR3 has 15 amino acids. CDR3: CASSFIAGGENIQYF. As DNA, the CDR3 is TGTGCCAGCAGTTTCATAGCGGGAGGGGAGAACATTCAGTACTTC.

In DNA, the CDR3 is TGTGCCAGCAGCCAAACGACTAGCGGGAGCTATGAGCAGTTCTTC. Translating gives CASSQTTSGSYEQFF. V usage is TRBV11-2 and J usage is TRBJ2-1; 12 bases are shared with TRBD2. With V trimmed by 5 bases and J by 8 bases, 7 bases remained unmatched. CDR3 length equals 15 residues. The V gene's germline CDR1 is SGHAT and CDR2 FQNNGV.

This clone was found once. The CDR3 region is CASSLRGHSSLFF. In DNA, the CDR3 is TGTGCCAGCAGTCTCAGGGGCCACTCCAGCCTGTTTTTT. The chain recombines TRBV12-3 or TRBV12-4 with TRBJ1-4, with D possibly being TRBD1 (6 bases). The CDR3 sequence is 13 residues long. Trimming left V 5 bases short and J 14 bases short, with 18 bases between.

This clone has just one count. This sequence joins TRBV6-6 and TRBJ2-1; tentative D call: TRBD2 (6 bases). Between the trimmed V and J ends, which lost 6 bases and 8 bases, there was a span of 17 bases. The CDR3 spans 14 residues. Germline lookup yields CDR1 MNHNY and CDR2 SVGAGI (reference sequence). The CDR3 is CASRGRGVIDEQFF. CDR3 bases: TGTGCCAGCAGGGGGCGCGGGGTAATCGATGAGCAGTTCTTC.

The V and J genes are TRBV7-6 and TRBJ2-5; tentative D call: TRBD2 (7 bases). The V end was cut by 4 bases, the J end by 5 bases, with 20 bases between. The CDR3 is 16 amino acids. Germline assignment: CDR1 SGHVS and CDR2 FNYEAQ. The CDR3 loop is CASSSSAWGGTETQYF. The CDR3 DNA reads as TGTGCCAGCAGCTCTAGCGCGTGGGGGGGCACGGAGACCCAGTACTTC.

This chain connects TRBV6-5 to TRBJ2-2; 9 bases fit TRBD2. V dropped 6 bases and J dropped 7; count of bases not matched to a gene: 9. The V gene's germline CDR1 is MNHEY and CDR2 SVGAGI. This CDR3 has 15 residues. The CDR3 loop reads CASSRGGDRDGELFF. CDR3 DNA: TGTGCCAGCAGCCGCGGGGGGGATCGTGACGGGGAGCTGTTTTTT.

The rearrangement joins TRBV5-1 to TRBJ1-2; 7 bases are a match to TRBD1. In germline, CDR1 is SGHRS, CDR2 YFSETQ. There are 15 residues in the CDR3. The V and J ends lost 0 bases and 5 bases, in that order; junction bases with no gene match: 7. CDR3 residues: CASSLGTGPGYGYTF. For the CDR3, the DNA is TGCGCCAGCAGCTTGGGGACAGGCCCCGGATATGGCTACACCTTC.

The chain recombines TRBV7-6 with TRBJ2-1; the match to TRBD2 covers 7 bases. The CDR3 consists of 16 residues. V was pared by 1 base and J by 7 bases, with 10 bases of the junction left unmatched. Germline loops: CDR1 SGHVS, CDR2 FNYEAQ. The chain's CDR3 is CASSLVGGSLGNEQFF. DNA for the CDR3: TGTGCCAGCAGCTTAGTGGGAGGGAGCTTGGGGAATGAGCAGTTCTTC.

The V call is TRBV13, the J call TRBJ2-5; weak D call: TRBD2 (6 bases). V was cut by 5 bases and J by 0 bases, with 13 bases left in between. CDR1 PRHDT and CDR2 FYEKMQ come from the germline V gene (reference sequence). The CDR3 has 15 amino acids. In DNA form, the CDR3 reads TGTGCCAGCAGCCAAGGTGGGGGGTACCAAGAGACCCAGTACTTC. It is translated as CASSQGGGYQETQYF.

CDR3 residues: CASRPQFGLNTGELFF. DNA of the CDR3: TGTGCCAGTAGACCCCAGTTTGGACTGAACACCGGGGAGCTGTTTTTT. The V and J genes are TRBV19 and TRBJ2-2, with D perhaps TRBD2 (5 bases). The CDR3 totals 16 residues. The germline CDR1 and CDR2 sequences are LNHDA and SQIVND (reference sequence). Trimming took 6 bases from V and 1 from J, leaving 15 bases between them. Together with reference TRBV19 and TRBJ2-2, the CDR3 gives the full variable domain: DGGITQSPKYLFRKEGQNVTLSCEQNLNHDAMYWYRQDPGQGLRLIYYSQIVNDFQKGDIAEGYSVSREKKESFPLTVTSAQKNPTAFYLCASRPQFGLNTGELFFGEGSRLTVL.

The chain joins TRBV9 to TRBJ2-4; D possibly corresponds to TRBD2 (6 bases). The CDR3 loop spans 12 amino acids. V was pared by 0 bases and J by 9 bases, with 7 bases between. Germline V lookup: CDR1 SGDLS, CDR2 YYNGEE. CDR3 DNA: TGTGCCAGCAGCGTAGTGGAGGGCATTCAGTACTTC. Encoded protein: CASSVVEGIQYF.

The chain uses TRBV7-2 and TRBJ1-2, with 9 bases matching TRBD1. Germline CDR1 is SGHTA and CDR2 is FQGNSA. CDR3 length equals 15 residues. V shed 3 bases, J shed 5 bases, and the junction held 7 bases outside the gene matches. The CDR3 here is CASSLVTGGDYGYTF. The CDR3 DNA is TGTGCCAGCAGCTTGGTTACAGGGGGCGATTATGGCTACACCTTC.

CDR3 DNA: TGTGCCAGCAGTCTACTAGCGGGAGTCAACAATGAGCAGTTCTTC. Amino acids: CASSLLAGVNNEQFF. This sequence joins TRBV28 and TRBJ2-1, with 11 bases aligning to TRBD2. Germline-derived CDR1 and CDR2 are MDHEN and SYDVKM. J lost 5 bases, V lost 5 bases, and 5 bases had no gene match. CDR3 length: 15 amino acids.

This clone was counted once. J is TRBJ2-1 and V is TRBV5-1; TRBD1 might be the D (6 bases). V lost 4 bases and J lost 0, with 17 bases in between. The CDR3 is 17 amino acids. CDR1 is SGHRS and CDR2 is YFSETQ in the germline V gene. The CDR3 nucleotides are TGCGCCAGCAGCCCCGACGAGGACAGAAGCTCCTACAATGAGCAGTTCTTC. Its protein is CASSPDEDRSSYNEQFF.

This chain joins TRBV6-5 and TRBJ1-2; D call uncertain. Germline assignment: CDR1 MNHEY and CDR2 SVGAGI. This CDR3 region has 14 residues. V was pared by 5 bases and J by 4 bases, with 14 bases between. CDR3 sequence (DNA): TGTGCCAGCAGTCCTGTGAGCGGCTTCTATGGCTACACCTTC. Translation: CASSPVSGFYGYTF.

J is TRBJ1-5 and V is TRBV6-5; tentative D call: TRBD1 (5 bases). The CDR3 is 13 amino acids. The V gene lost 10 bases and the J gene lost 7 bases, with 17 bases spanning the gap. Germline CDR1 reads MNHEY; CDR2 reads SVGAGI. The CDR3: CATARDFQQPQHF. The CDR3 DNA follows: TGTGCCACCGCCCGGGACTTCCAACAGCCCCAGCATTTT.

The rearrangement uses TRBV5-1 and TRBJ1-2; no clear D. The CDR3 consists of 14 residues. Trimming stripped 1 base from V and 7 bases from J, with 14 bases between. CDR1 and CDR2 (germline): SGHRS, YFSETQ. The CDR3, as DNA: TGCGCCAGCAGCTTGCCCACACCTTGGGCTGGCTACACCTTC. It specifies CASSLPTPWAGYTF.

The chain joins TRBV4-1 to TRBJ2-3; 10 nucleotides align to TRBD1. The CDR3 contains 17 residues. The germline V gene encodes CDR1 MGHRA and CDR2 YSYEKL. Trimming cost V 3 bases and J 4 bases; bases outside gene matches: 10. CDR3 DNA sequence: TGCGCCAGCAGCCATCCATATGGGACAGGGGTCCCAGATACGCAGTATTTT. It translates to CASSHPYGTGVPDTQYF.

The chain uses TRBV5-1 and TRBJ2-3, with 8 nucleotides matching TRBD2. Germline CDR1 is SGHRS and CDR2 is YFSETQ. V dropped 4 bases and J dropped 3; count of bases not matched to a gene: 7. The CDR3 loop spans 15 amino acids. This chain's CDR3 is CASSREGGETDTQYF. CDR3 DNA: TGCGCCAGCAGCCGGGAGGGCGGGGAGACAGATACGCAGTATTTT.

V is TRBV29-1 and J is TRBJ2-5, with 11 nucleotides matching TRBD2. CDR1 is SQVTM, CDR2 ANQGSEA, per germline. CDR3 length: 14 amino acids. Unmatched junction bases numbered 3, after V lost 4 bases and J lost 2 bases. CDR3 in DNA: TGCAGCGTTGCGACTAGCGGGGAGCAAGAGACCCAGTACTTC. As protein: CSVATSGEQETQYF.

The CDR3 DNA follows: TGTGCCAGCACTATAAGCAGGGTAGGCAATCAGCCCCAGCATTTT. This codes for CASTISRVGNQPQHF. This chain connects TRBV2 to TRBJ1-5; possibly TRBD1 for D (5 bases). CDR3 size: 15 residues. Germline V gene data show CDR1 as SNHLY and CDR2 as FYNNEI. With 7 bases removed from V and 2 bases from J, the gap between germline ends came to 15 bases.

The chain recombines TRBV7-8 with TRBJ2-1; 13 nucleotides line up with TRBD2. Germline V CDR1 and CDR2: SGHVS, FQNEAQ. The CDR3 extends over 17 amino acids. With V trimmed by 5 bases and J by 9 bases, 13 bases remained unmatched. The CDR3 DNA reads as TGTGCCAGCAGCCCCACCGGGACTAGCGGGATTGGGGGTGAGCAGTTCTTC. Amino acid sequence: CASSPTGTSGIGGEQFF.

This chain joins TRBV5-1 and TRBJ2-3, with TRBD1 identical over 7 bases. Germline CDR1 reads SGHRS; CDR2 reads YFSETQ. CDR3 length equals 14 residues. V shed 4 bases and J 4 bases; nucleotides not matched to a gene: 6. The CDR3 region is CASSTRQGADTQYF. The CDR3 nucleotides read TGCGCCAGCAGCACCCGACAGGGAGCAGATACGCAGTATTTT.

The chain is built from TRBV7-2 and TRBJ1-4; TRBD1 is a possible D gene (5 bases). Trimming stripped 6 bases from V and 4 bases from J, with 18 bases between. This CDR3 comprises 16 residues. CDR1 and CDR2 from the germline V gene are SGHTA and FQGNSA. CDR3 residues: CASRAVSGGGNEKLFF. CDR3 DNA sequence: TGTGCCAGCAGAGCTGTCTCGGGGGGGGGTAATGAAAAACTGTTTTTT.